This T cell receptor beta chain is drawn from a study of response to subunit inactivated influenza vaccine (dated by TCRdb to the late 2010s). For the wider study: The study used deep quantitative T cell receptor repertoire profiling to track responses to a trivalent subunit inactivated influenza vaccine.

Library method: RT-PCR. Sequencing was performed on an Illumina HiSeq 2500. TCRdb applied fastp at Q25 and MiXCR to the public reads, then kept only in-frame beta chains. Here each entry gathers all rows of one CDR3 protein and keeps the most common genes and DNA. The sample yields under 850,000 distinct CDR3 sequences; roughly 18% were counted once. The top ten clonotypes cover under 13% of the sample. This clonotype occurred a few times. Its antigen is not yet known. Base qualities are not at hand, and no much larger clone is one base apart. Summary of the overall study and its limitations: The authors proposed that each seasonal influenza vaccination may bring in only a limited number of new T cells.

From cysteine to phenylalanine, the CDR3 is 14 amino acids long. The kept DNA is CDR3 alone, 42 bases in frame from the first base. Taken from the germline V gene, the CDR1 and CDR2 loops are SGDLS and YYNGEE. At the junction V is shortened by 0 bases and J by 4 bases; bases outside the gene matches: 3. This TCR was sampled from a man in his forties or fifties who received an inactivated influenza vaccine. Donor details come from another sample of the same person, matched by shared clones. The rearranged chain carries TRBV9 and TRBJ1-2, with 7 bases matching TRBD1. The sequencing used PBMCs from blood, collected more than 4 days after vaccination. The DNA sequence is TGTGCCAGCAGCGTAGGAGGGGGCGCCTATGGCTACACCTTC. Protein translation: CASSVGGGAYGYTF.